One TCR beta chain is described in this entry. The antigen is unknown. CDR1 and CDR2 from the germline V gene are LGHNA and YSLEER. V was cut by 0 bases and J by 4 bases, with 12 bases left in between. The CDR3 loop spans 15 amino acids. The data are from a study of cytomegalovirus exposure and HLA in healthy donors. 13 Jbeta primers and 60 Vbeta primers were used for the PCR. The data were produced by immunoSEQ multiplex PCR, yet TCRdb's version contains in-frame clones alone and is incomplete. In the table there are about 110,000 clones, roughly 76% of which are singletons. The study's findings and limits: Under in vitro conditions, a few CMV-associated chains were confirmed as specific for CMV antigens.

The V and J genes are TRBV4-3 and TRBJ1-1; D not resolved. Sequences were obtained from PBMCs. This clonotype originated in a woman aged 45-65 years in good health and CMV-seropositive. CDR3 DNA: TGCGCCAGCAGCCAAGATCAGAATGTTGGCACTGAAGCTTTCTTT. Protein: CASSQDQNVGTEAFF.